This passage covers 23 T cell receptor beta chains from one sample sequenced in a study of cytomegalovirus exposure and HLA in healthy donors. 13 Jbeta primers and 60 Vbeta primers were used for the PCR. Sequenced by immunoSEQ multiplex PCR; TCRdb stores in-frame clones only, minus some. Of 95,000 to 150,000 clones listed, 60% to 85% are singletons. Sequencing used PBMCs. The source of these receptors is a man in his fifties in good health and CMV-seronegative.

The chain employs TRBV11-1 and TRBJ2-3, with 11 nucleotides matching TRBD2. The V gene end was trimmed by 4 bases and the J gene end by 1 base; junction bases not matched to a gene: 4. CDR1 and CDR2 (germline): SGHAT, FQDESV (reference sequence). CDR3 length equals 16 residues. CDR3 region: CASSSATSGGTDTQYF. The CDR3 DNA is TGTGCCAGCAGCTCGGCGACTAGCGGGGGCACAGATACGCAGTATTTT.

This rearrangement joins TRBV2 to TRBJ1-4; no definite D call. V lost 0 bases, J lost 2 bases, and 10 bases lay in between. The CDR3 extends over 16 amino acids. From germline, CDR1 is SNHLY and CDR2 FYNNEI. CDR3 DNA sequence: TGTGCCAGCAGTGAAGCGTTTACGGGTACTAATGAAAAACTGTTTTTT. Its translation: CASSEAFTGTNEKLFF.

The chain uses TRBV2 and TRBJ2-1; TRBD2 matches at 9 bases. The ends lost 4 bases at V and 5 bases at J; junction bases unmatched: 3. This CDR3 region has 14 residues. CDR1 and CDR2 from the germline V gene are SNHLY and FYNNEI. CDR3 in amino acids: CASSAASGDNEQFF. As DNA, the CDR3 is TGTGCCAGCAGTGCCGCTAGCGGGGACAATGAGCAGTTCTTC.

This clone was counted a single time. The CDR3 coding sequence is TGTGCCAGCATCCCGAGGTATACCCACGAGCAGTACGTC. This gives the protein CASIPRYTHEQYV. The chain combines TRBV6-4 with TRBJ2-7; no firm D call. CDR1 MRHNA and CDR2 SNTAGT come from the germline V gene. Trimming removed 7 bases from V and 5 bases from J, with 15 bases in between. The CDR3 has 13 amino acids.

The genes are TRBV7-9 and TRBJ1-2; weak D call: TRBD1 (5 bases). The CDR3 consists of 13 residues. Per germline, CDR1 SEHNR and CDR2 FQNEAQ (reference sequence). Trimming left V 7 bases short and J 6 bases short, with 15 bases between. This chain's CDR3 is CASTILRQNGYTF. Written as DNA, the CDR3 is TGTGCCAGCACCATCCTTAGACAGAATGGCTACACCTTC.

The chain couples TRBV5-1 to TRBJ1-5; 10 nucleotides agree with TRBD1. With 4 bases clipped from V and 5 bases from J, the junction kept 3 bases outside the gene matches. CDR1 and CDR2 (germline): SGHRS, YFSETQ. The CDR3 is 14 residues long. DNA for the CDR3: TGCGCCAGCAGCGCTGGGACAGGGGATCAGCCCCAGCATTTT. This gives the protein CASSAGTGDQPQHF.

The chain joins TRBV4-1 to TRBJ1-1; D is unclear. This CDR3 has 13 residues. V was trimmed by 6 bases and J by 1 base, leaving 9 bases between them. Germline CDR1 is MGHRA and CDR2 is YSYEKL. CDR3 bases: TGCGCCAGCAGGCGGGTGGAGAACACTGAAGCTTTCTTT. It codes for CASRRVENTEAFF.

The V and J genes are TRBV28 and TRBJ1-1, with 12 positions matching TRBD1. The germline V gene has CDR1 MDHEN and CDR2 SYDVKM. This CDR3 has 17 residues. V gave up 5 bases and J gave up 3 bases; unmatched junction bases: 10. This CDR3 is CASSRLRDRGRHTEAFF. The DNA for the CDR3 is TGTGCCAGCAGTCGGCTGAGGGACAGGGGGCGGCACACTGAAGCTTTCTTT.

This clone occurred once. The chain has TRBV30 and TRBJ1-2; TRBD1 aligns across 9 bases. CDR3 length: 15 amino acids. The ends lost 3 bases at V and 8 bases at J; junction bases unmatched: 13. Per the germline V gene, CDR1 is GTSNPN and CDR2 is SVGIG (reference sequence). Written as DNA, the CDR3 is TGTGCCTGGAGGAGGACAGGGGAGGTATTCGGCGGCTACACCTTC. Amino acids: CAWRRTGEVFGGYTF.

The V gene is TRBV7-2, the J gene TRBJ2-2; 10 nucleotides align to TRBD1. The CDR3 loop spans 16 amino acids. V dropped 5 bases and J dropped 0; count of bases not matched to a gene: 3. CDR1 and CDR2 from the germline V gene are SGHTA and FQGNSA. The CDR3 region is CASSIGTGANTGELFF. The CDR3 DNA follows: TGTGCCAGCAGCATAGGGACAGGGGCGAACACCGGGGAGCTGTTTTTT.

CDR3 bases: TGTGCCAGCAGCTTGTCCAGGGAAGACACCGGGGAGCTGTTTTTT. Translated, it gives CASSLSREDTGELFF. The chain uses TRBV5-4 and TRBJ2-2, with D perhaps matching TRBD1 (5 bases). V lost 1 base, J lost 3 bases, and 10 bases lay in between. This CDR3 has 15 amino acids. Per the germline V gene, CDR1 is SGHNT and CDR2 is YYREEE (reference sequence).

The chain combines TRBV5-1 with TRBJ1-1, with D possibly matching TRBD1 (6 bases). CDR1 is SGHRS and CDR2 is YFSETQ in the germline V gene. This CDR3 has 18 amino acids. The V and J ends lost 4 bases and 4 bases respectively, with 26 bases between them. CDR3 in DNA: TGCGCCAGCAGCCCCGCAGGGGCCAGGCCCGGTGAGGGCACTGAAGCTTTCTTT. It encodes CASSPAGARPGEGTEAFF.

The chain links TRBV2 to TRBJ2-1; TRBD1 might be the D (6 bases). CDR3 length: 13 amino acids. CDR1 is SNHLY and CDR2 is FYNNEI in the germline V gene. Trimming stripped 11 bases from V and 10 bases from J, with 21 bases between. The CDR3: CASGTQPGTEQFF. The CDR3 bases are TGTGCCTCCGGAACTCAGCCGGGGACAGAGCAGTTCTTC.

The chain has TRBV4-2 and TRBJ2-3, with unresolved D. In germline, CDR1 is LGHNA, CDR2 YNFKEQ. With 0 bases removed from V and 0 bases from J, the gap between germline ends came to 7 bases. The length of the CDR3 is 15 residues. The CDR3 sequence is CASSQDKRSTDTQYF. The CDR3 DNA is TGTGCCAGCAGCCAAGATAAGCGAAGCACAGATACGCAGTATTTT.

The V call is TRBV6-1, the J call TRBJ1-1, with D uncertain. The CDR3 is 14 residues long. With 3 bases removed from V and 10 bases from J, the gap between germline ends came to 18 bases. Germline V gene lookup returns CDR1 MNHNS and CDR2 SASEGT. CDR3 bases: TGTGCCAGCAGTGAGGAGGGAGGGAGCGCCCTAGCTTTCTTT. Its translation: CASSEEGGSALAFF.

The rearrangement joins TRBV18 to TRBJ1-1, with D unresolved. V lost 3 bases to trimming and J lost 1 base, with 6 bases between them. The CDR3 has 13 residues. Germline CDR1 KGHSH, CDR2 LQKENI. Written as DNA, the CDR3 is TGTGCCAGCTCACCCACAGAGAACACTGAAGCTTTCTTT. Translation gives CASSPTENTEAFF.

This sequence joins TRBV6-1 and TRBJ1-1; the D gene is possibly TRBD1 (5 bases). Germline CDR1 reads MNHNS; CDR2 reads SASEGT. The CDR3 loop spans 13 amino acids. V was clipped by 6 bases and J by 2 bases, with 10 bases between them. The CDR3, as DNA: TGTGCCAGCAGCGTTACAGGAAACACTGAAGCTTTCTTT. It encodes CASSVTGNTEAFF.

This chain links TRBV7-8 with TRBJ2-1, with a weak D call TRBD2 (6 bases). V was clipped by 1 base and J by 4 bases, with 11 bases between them. Germline V gives CDR1 SGHVS, CDR2 FQNEAQ. The length of the CDR3 is 15 residues. CDR3 amino acids: CASSLGVGGYNEQFF. DNA of the CDR3: TGTGCCAGCAGCTTAGGCGTGGGGGGTTACAATGAGCAGTTCTTC.

This sequence joins TRBV5-6 and TRBJ2-3, with 8 bases fitting TRBD2. The V gene end was trimmed by 4 bases and the J gene end by 0 bases; junction bases not matched to a gene: 4. There are 15 residues in the CDR3. Germline lookup yields CDR1 SGHDT and CDR2 YYEEEE. For the CDR3, the DNA is TGTGCCAGCAGCCGGGCGGGGGGCAGCACAGATACGCAGTATTTT. This gives the protein CASSRAGGSTDTQYF.

The sample holds a few counts of this clone. The rearrangement uses TRBV29-1 and TRBJ1-1; no clear D. In germline, CDR1 is SQVTM, CDR2 ANQGSEA. V gave up 5 bases and J gave up 0 bases, with 13 bases separating them. The CDR3 has 14 amino acids. For the CDR3, the DNA is TGCAGCGTTATACAGACTATGATGAACACTGAAGCTTTCTTT. This translates into CSVIQTMMNTEAFF.

The chain couples TRBV9 to TRBJ2-1, with 11 bases aligning to TRBD2. Germline loops: CDR1 SGDLS, CDR2 YYNGEE. The CDR3 extends over 16 amino acids. J was trimmed by 3 bases and V by 2 bases; bases with no gene match: 4. The CDR3 sequence is CASSVTSGDLYNEQFF. CDR3 DNA: TGTGCCAGCAGCGTGACTAGCGGGGACCTCTACAATGAGCAGTTCTTC.

V usage is TRBV4-1 and J usage is TRBJ1-2; D might be TRBD1 (5 bases). This CDR3 comprises 17 residues. The V end lost 0 bases, the J end lost 2 bases, and 16 bases lay between the germline ends. CDR1 is MGHRA and CDR2 is YSYEKL in the germline V gene. The CDR3 DNA sequence: TGCGCCAGCAGCCAAGATCCTCACAGGTTGGGGAACTATGGCTACACCTTC. This gives the protein CASSQDPHRLGNYGYTF.

The CDR3 DNA reads as TGTGCCAGCAGTTTATCGGGTGGCGGACTCAACATTCAGTACTTC. This codes for CASSLSGGGLNIQYF. The V call is TRBV27, the J call TRBJ2-4; D may be TRBD2 (5 bases). The V gene lost 0 bases and the J gene lost 7 bases, with 13 bases spanning the gap. The CDR3 totals 15 residues. The V gene's germline CDR1 is MNHEY and CDR2 SMNVEV (reference sequence).